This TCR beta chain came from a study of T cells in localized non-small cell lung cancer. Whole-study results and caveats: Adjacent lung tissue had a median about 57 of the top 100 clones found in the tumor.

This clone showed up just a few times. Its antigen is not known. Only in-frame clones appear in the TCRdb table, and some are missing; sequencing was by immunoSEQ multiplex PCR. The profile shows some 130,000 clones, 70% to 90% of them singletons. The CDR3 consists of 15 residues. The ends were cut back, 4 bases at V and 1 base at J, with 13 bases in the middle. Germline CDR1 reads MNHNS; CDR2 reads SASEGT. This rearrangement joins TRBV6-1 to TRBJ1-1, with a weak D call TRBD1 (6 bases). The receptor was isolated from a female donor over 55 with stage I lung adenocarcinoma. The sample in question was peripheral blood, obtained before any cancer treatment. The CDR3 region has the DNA TGTGCCAGCAGTGGGCAGGGGCTCCAGAACACTGAAGCTTTCTTT. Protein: CASSGQGLQNTEAFF.